The 13 T cell receptor beta chains reported below all come from one sample, sequenced in a study of blood T cell repertoires in COVID-19. TCRdb's table, derived via immunoSEQ multiplex PCR, lists solely in-frame clones and lacks some. The sample carries hundreds of thousands of clones, just over 85% recorded once. The specimen was peripheral blood. Receptors originate from a woman under 40 with active or convalescent COVID-19.

The J gene is TRBJ2-7, the V gene TRBV4-1; perhaps TRBD1 as D (5 bases). V lost 0 bases, J lost 1 base, and 13 bases lay in between. The CDR3 contains 16 residues. The germline gives CDR1 MGHRA, CDR2 YSYEKL. The CDR3 DNA follows: TGCGCCAGCAGCCAAGACTTCACAGGTGTATCCTACGAGCAGTACTTC. Its protein product is CASSQDFTGVSYEQYF.

The J gene is TRBJ1-2, the V gene TRBV7-2; D not certain. The CDR3 has 14 amino acids. CDR1 SGHTA and CDR2 FQGNSA come from the germline V gene. V was cut by 5 bases and J by 1 base, with 11 bases left in between. CDR3 protein: CASSRDGSNYGYTF. DNA of the CDR3: TGTGCCAGCAGCCGCGATGGGAGTAACTATGGCTACACCTTC. Full variable domain (missing parts from reference TRBV7-2 and TRBJ1-2): GAGVSQSPSNKVTEKGKDVELRCDPISGHTALYWYRQSLGQGLEFLIYFQGNSAPDKSGLPSDRFSAERTGGSVSTLTIQRTQQEDSAVYLCASSRDGSNYGYTFGSGTRLTVV.

This rearrangement joins TRBV30 to TRBJ1-3; 7 bases are a match to TRBD1. V dropped 4 bases and J dropped 0; count of bases not matched to a gene: 6. The CDR3 has 15 residues. Germline CDR1 reads GTSNPN; CDR2 reads SVGIG (reference sequence). The CDR3: CAWTRTGNSGNTIYF. CDR3 bases: TGTGCCTGGACCCGGACAGGAAACTCTGGAAACACCATATATTTT.

This clone appeared a few times. This sequence joins TRBV6-1 and TRBJ1-6; D is possibly TRBD1 (5 bases). Trimming stripped 3 bases from V and 4 bases from J, with 10 bases between. CDR1 is MNHNS and CDR2 is SASEGT in the germline V gene. This CDR3 comprises 15 residues. CDR3 DNA: TGTGCCAGCAGTGATGGGGCGGCGTATAATTCACCCCTCCACTTT. Encoded protein: CASSDGAAYNSPLHF.

The chain combines TRBV7-2 with TRBJ2-5, with TRBD2 matching 8 bases. Germline trimming cut 5 bases from V and 1 base from J; bases unmatched to any gene: 6. The CDR3 is 15 amino acids. In germline, CDR1 is SGHTA, CDR2 FQGNSA. The CDR3 reads CASSAGLVRQETQYF. In nucleotides, the CDR3 is TGTGCCAGCAGCGCGGGACTAGTTCGCCAAGAGACCCAGTACTTC.

The rearrangement joins TRBV15 to TRBJ1-4, with 9 bases identical to TRBD1. The CDR3 covers 14 residues. V gave up 2 bases and J gave up 6 bases; unmatched junction bases: 1. Germline V gene data show CDR1 as LNHNV and CDR2 as YYDKDF (reference sequence). The CDR3 nucleotides are TGTGCCACCAGCAGACGACAGGGGGATGAAAAACTGTTTTTT. This gives the protein CATSRRQGDEKLFF.

This chain uses TRBV30 with TRBJ2-7; 10 nucleotides match TRBD1. CDR3 length equals 14 residues. J gave up 7 bases and V 2 bases, and 8 bases lay outside the gene matches. The V gene's germline CDR1 is GTSNPN and CDR2 SVGIG (reference sequence). CDR3 protein: CAWSLGQGSGEQYF. The CDR3 DNA sequence: TGTGCCTGGAGTTTGGGACAGGGGTCGGGGGAGCAGTACTTC.

The chain has TRBV6-5 and TRBJ2-4; D might be TRBD1 (5 bases). Deletions cut 2 bases from V and 9 bases from J, with 8 bases between. The CDR3 loop spans 12 amino acids. Germline values: CDR1 MNHEY, CDR2 SVGAGI. In DNA form, the CDR3 reads TGTGCCAGCAGTTACCCCCAGGGCATTCAGTACTTC. Encoded protein: CASSYPQGIQYF.

The chain is built from TRBV5-6 and TRBJ2-7; tentatively, D is TRBD1 (5 bases). The CDR3 contains 14 residues. Deletions cut 4 bases from V and 3 bases from J, with 14 bases between. The V gene's germline CDR1 is SGHDT and CDR2 YYEEEE. CDR3: CASSPIGTGYEQYF. CDR3 nucleotides: TGTGCCAGCAGCCCAATTGGCACAGGCTACGAGCAGTACTTC.

Comments on this clone: This same CDR3 is encoded by further DNA sequences in the sample. The rearrangement links TRBV19 to TRBJ1-2; TRBD1 agrees at 8 bases. The junction had 3 bases not matched to a gene; V was cut back by 4 bases and J by 5 bases. The CDR3 runs 13 residues. The germline gives CDR1 LNHDA, CDR2 SQIVND (reference sequence). CDR3 region: CASSTGQGYGYTF. CDR3 in DNA: TGTGCCAGTAGTACTGGACAGGGTTATGGCTACACCTTC.

This chain links TRBV10-1 with TRBJ1-1, with D uncertain. V lost 6 bases to trimming and J lost 0 bases, with 8 bases between them. Germline values: CDR1 WNHNN, CDR2 SYGVQD (reference sequence). The CDR3 length is 13 residues. The CDR3 DNA reads as TGCGCCAGCAGCCCACTCCTGAACACTGAAGCTTTCTTT. It yields the protein CASSPLLNTEAFF.

The chain joins TRBV13 to TRBJ1-2; D gene uncertain. Germline CDR1 reads PRHDT; CDR2 reads FYEKMQ (reference sequence). This CDR3 region has 14 residues. V was trimmed by 5 bases and J by 3 bases, leaving 13 bases between them. The CDR3 spells CASSKTPPDYGYTF. The CDR3 coding sequence is TGTGCCAGCAGCAAAACCCCCCCGGACTATGGCTACACCTTC.

The chain employs TRBV10-2 and TRBJ2-5, with 7 bases identical to TRBD1. J gave up 5 bases and V 3 bases, and 12 bases lay outside the gene matches. The germline CDR1 and CDR2 sequences are WSHSY and SAAADI. This CDR3 is 16 amino acids long. CDR3 in DNA: TGCGCCAGCAGTGACCCGGTCCAGACAGGGAAGGAGACCCAGTACTTC. Its translation: CASSDPVQTGKETQYF.